This TCR beta chain comes out of a study of memory CD4+ T cells and cytomegalovirus serostatus. Single viable CD3+CD4+CD8-CD45RO+ cells were sorted as the memory CD4+ T cells. Original processing methods: Out-of-frame sequences were removed, leaving 2 million to 2.5 million distinct TCRbeta sequences. Assay used: immunoSEQ multiplex PCR; TCRdb lists only in-frame clones, some missing. For V, J and clone size, that table is used; D and trimming come from the DNA. The profile shows about 67,000 clones, 76% of them singletons. This clone was detected once. CDR3 length: 15 amino acids. The V gene's germline CDR1 is SGHDT and CDR2 YYEEEE. With 4 bases clipped from V and 3 bases from J, the junction kept 8 bases outside the gene matches.

The chain links TRBV5-6 to TRBJ2-7, with 9 bases aligning to TRBD2. The material sequenced was memory CD4+ T cells from blood. This clonotype originated in an adult in good health and CMV-seropositive. The CDR3 sequence is CASSPVSGGGYEQYF. The CDR3 DNA sequence: TGTGCCAGCAGCCCCGTTAGCGGGGGAGGCTACGAGCAGTACTTC.